Below, 10 T cell receptor beta chains from the same sample are listed, as sequenced in a study of CD8 T cells in ankylosing spondylitis (TCRdb year 2017). Library construction relied on 5' RACE. This sample was sequenced with an Illumina HiSeq 2500. TCRdb itself trimmed the public reads at Q25 with fastp, ran MiXCR and retained productive beta chains. Rows with one shared CDR3 protein collapse into an entry with the most common genes and DNA. Within this sample are 200,000 or so distinct CDR3 sequences, with about an eighth of them counted one time only. Of the sample, about 10% is held by the ten largest clones. Sequences were obtained from blood, either unsorted or a sorted T cell fraction (not recorded which). These receptors were collected from a female donor with ankylosing spondylitis or in good health (not recorded which).

V is TRBV7-2 and J is TRBJ2-3; D possibly corresponds to TRBD2 (5 bases). With 5 bases removed from V and 7 bases from J, the gap between germline ends came to 10 bases. The CDR3 extends over 12 amino acids. Germline V gene data show CDR1 as SGHTA and CDR2 as FQGNSA. DNA for the CDR3: TGTACCAGCAGCCCCACTAGATATACGCAGTATTTT. Amino acids: CTSSPTRYTQYF.

This clonotype was recorded at least ten times. This sequence joins TRBV27 and TRBJ2-2; 11 bases fit TRBD2. CDR1 MNHEY and CDR2 SMNVEV come from the germline V gene (reference sequence). After removal of 8 bases from V and 3 bases from J, the junction contained 8 bases not matched to a gene. The CDR3 runs 16 residues. CDR3 DNA: TGTGCCAGCCAGATCGCTAGCGGGAGGTACACCGGGGAGCTGTTTTTT. This gives the protein CASQIASGRYTGELFF.

This clonotype was counted ten times or more. The chain uses TRBV4-1 and TRBJ2-7; no clear D gene. V was cut by 0 bases and J by 5 bases, with 11 bases left in between. CDR1 is MGHRA and CDR2 is YSYEKL in the germline V gene. The CDR3 has 14 residues. In DNA, the CDR3 is TGCGCCAGCAGCCAAGAAGGCCCACTCCACGAGCAGTACTTC. This codes for CASSQEGPLHEQYF.

This clonotype was recorded at least ten times. The CDR3 is CASSYKESYEQYF. The CDR3 nucleotides read TGTGCCAGCAGTTACAAGGAGAGTTACGAGCAGTACTTC. The chain carries TRBV6-6 and TRBJ2-7; no reliable D call. Looked up from germline, CDR1 is MNHNY and CDR2 is SVGAGI (reference sequence). Trimming pared 2 bases from V and 4 bases from J, leaving 9 bases between. The CDR3 length is 13 residues.

This clonotype was seen many times. The rearrangement links TRBV5-1 to TRBJ2-2; D gene uncertain. V lost 3 bases and J lost 3, with 6 bases in between. The germline V gene encodes CDR1 SGHRS and CDR2 YFSETQ. The CDR3 runs 13 residues. CDR3 protein: CASSSYYTGELFF. The CDR3 nucleotides read TGCGCCAGCAGCTCCTATTACACCGGGGAGCTGTTTTTT.

The chain carries TRBV4-2 and TRBJ2-7; D tentatively fits TRBD1 or TRBD2 (5 bases each). The V end lost 4 bases, the J end lost 0 bases, and 16 bases lay between the germline ends. CDR3 length: 16 amino acids. The V gene's germline CDR1 is LGHNA and CDR2 YNFKEQ. The CDR3 DNA is TGTGCCAGCAGCCGAGGGACGGATCTAAGCTCCTACGAGCAGTACTTC. Protein sequence: CASSRGTDLSSYEQYF.

This clonotype appeared a single time. V gene TRBV28 combines with J gene TRBJ2-5; TRBD2 agrees at 13 bases. V lost 6 bases to trimming and J lost 4 bases; unmatched junction nucleotides: 5. Germline values: CDR1 MDHEN, CDR2 SYDVKM. This CDR3 is 15 amino acids long. CDR3 sequence: CASRGLAGIVETQYF. CDR3 bases: TGTGCCAGCAGGGGACTAGCGGGAATCGTAGAGACCCAGTACTTC.

This clonotype has a handful of counts. The chain is built from TRBV28 and TRBJ2-7; a possible D gene is TRBD2 (5 bases). The germline V and J ends were trimmed by 6 bases and 2 bases, with 14 bases remaining between them. This CDR3 is built from 14 residues. Germline V gene sequence: CDR1 MDHEN, CDR2 SYDVKM. In DNA form, the CDR3 reads TGTGCCAGCAGCACACCCAAGGGAGCCTACGAGCAGTACTTC. Translated, it gives CASSTPKGAYEQYF.

This clonotype was recorded many times. The V and J genes are TRBV27 and TRBJ1-2, with D uncertain. This CDR3 has 15 amino acids. V dropped 0 bases and J dropped 1 base, with 9 bases sitting between them. Germline-derived CDR1 and CDR2 are MNHEY and SMNVEV (reference sequence). For the CDR3, the DNA is TGTGCCAGCAGTTTATCTACGGGCCATAACTATGGCTACACCTTC. Amino acids: CASSLSTGHNYGYTF.

On this clonotype: A much more abundant neighbour one base away suggests this may be a read error. The J gene is TRBJ2-5, the V gene TRBV29-1, with 9 bases identical to TRBD1. V was pared by 5 bases and J by 4 bases, with 8 bases of the junction left unmatched. Germline values: CDR1 SQVTM, CDR2 ANQGSEA. This CDR3 comprises 14 residues. In DNA form, the CDR3 reads TGCAGCGTTCGTGACAGGGGGTGCGGAGAGACCCAGTACTTC. Its protein is CSVRDRGCGETQYF. Together with reference TRBV29-1 and TRBJ2-5, the CDR3 gives the full variable domain: SAVISQKPSRDICQRGTSLTIQCQVDSQVTMMFWYRQQPGQSLTLIATANQGSEATYESGFVIDKFPISRPNLTFSTLTVSNMSPEDSSIYLCSVRDRGCGETQYFGPGTRLLVL.